What follows are 27 T cell receptor beta chains derived from one specimen sequenced in a study of T cells after yellow fever vaccination. TCRdb analysed the 5' RACE reads with MiXCR anew, one entry per CDR3 protein. This table has some 120,000 distinct CDR3 sequences, 6.5% to 9% appearing once. Source: CD8+ T cells sorted from PBMCs, taken 45 days after the yellow fever booster vaccination. Source of these receptors: a man aged 30-40 years who received the YFV17D yellow fever vaccine.

The table lists this clonotype with many counts. The chain couples TRBV24-1 to TRBJ2-2; the match to TRBD2 covers 8 bases. The CDR3 totals 15 residues. The junction had 6 bases not matched to a gene; V was cut back by 7 bases and J by 3 bases. The germline gives CDR1 KGHDR, CDR2 SFDVKD. The CDR3 reads CATRSGSRDTGELFF. Here the CDR3 DNA reads TGTGCCACCAGGAGCGGGAGCCGGGACACCGGGGAGCTGTTTTTT.

The chain carries TRBV15 and TRBJ2-1; TRBD2 matches at 7 bases. The CDR3 loop spans 13 amino acids. V was pared by 3 bases and J by 9 bases, with 5 bases of the junction left unmatched. Germline CDR1 reads LNHNV; CDR2 reads YYDKDF (reference sequence). The CDR3: CATSSWGGSEQFF. The CDR3 DNA follows: TGTGCCACCAGCAGTTGGGGGGGGTCTGAGCAGTTCTTC.

This clonotype was recorded at least ten times. The rearrangement joins TRBV7-8 to TRBJ2-1; D uncertain. The CDR3 has 15 residues. Trimming took 1 base from V and 4 from J, leaving 11 bases between them. Germline V gives CDR1 SGHVS, CDR2 FQNEAQ. CDR3 protein: CASSLGLHKYNEQFF. The CDR3 nucleotides are TGTGCCAGCAGCTTAGGGCTACATAAGTACAATGAGCAGTTCTTC.

Many counts were recorded for this clonotype. The chain employs TRBV4-3 and TRBJ2-2; D unresolved. The CDR3 runs to 16 residues. V gave up 0 bases and J gave up 5 bases, with 13 bases separating them. Germline CDR1 and CDR2: LGHNA and YSLEER. CDR3 sequence: CASSQDPNFLTGELFF. CDR3 nucleotide sequence: TGCGCCAGCAGCCAAGATCCCAATTTTCTAACCGGGGAGCTGTTTTTT.

This clonotype was detected ten times or more. V gene TRBV6-5 combines with J gene TRBJ2-5; 7 nucleotides line up with TRBD2. V dropped 0 bases and J dropped 3; count of bases not matched to a gene: 4. Germline-derived CDR1 and CDR2 are MNHEY and SVGAGI. The CDR3 has 15 amino acids. CDR3 sequence reads: CASSYSGGLKETQYF. The CDR3 DNA sequence: TGTGCCAGCAGTTACTCGGGAGGGCTAAAAGAGACCCAGTACTTC.

Ten or more counts support this clonotype. The chain has TRBV7-9 and TRBJ2-1; 7 nucleotides agree with TRBD1. The CDR3 spans 16 residues. Losses at the gene ends were 4 bases for V and 5 bases for J; bases not matched to a gene: 11. Germline CDR1 SEHNR, CDR2 FQNEAQ (reference sequence). The CDR3 sequence is CASSYATGPLNNEQFF. The CDR3 DNA is TGTGCCAGCAGCTATGCGACAGGGCCCCTCAACAATGAGCAGTTCTTC.

The chain links TRBV7-2 to TRBJ2-7, with D perhaps assigned TRBD1 or TRBD2 (5 bases each). The CDR3 is 14 residues long. Trimming cost V 5 bases and J 1 base, with 12 bases left between them. CDR1 and CDR2 from the germline V gene are SGHTA and FQGNSA. The CDR3 nucleotides read TGTGCCAGCAGCGACAGTGGCGGGTCCTACGAGCAGTACTTC. Translation: CASSDSGGSYEQYF.

This clonotype was found many times. The V and J genes are TRBV15 and TRBJ2-5; D is unresolved. Trimming left V 1 base short and J 0 bases short, with 12 bases between. This CDR3 spans 16 amino acids. Germline-derived CDR1 and CDR2 are LNHNV and YYDKDF (reference sequence). DNA of the CDR3: TGTGCCACCAGCAGAGTACTGGGGATCAACCAAGAGACCCAGTACTTC. The encoded protein is CATSRVLGINQETQYF.

This clonotype was seen many times. The chain links TRBV12-3 or TRBV12-4 to TRBJ2-7, with D unclear. Between the trimmed V and J ends, which lost 1 base and 2 bases, there was a span of 9 bases. The CDR3 is 14 amino acids. CDR3 in DNA: TGTGCCAGCAGTTTAGGCCACTCGACCTACGAGCAGTACTTC. The encoded protein is CASSLGHSTYEQYF.

Ten or more counts support this clonotype. The J gene is TRBJ2-7, the V gene TRBV6-2 or TRBV6-3; 9 bases line up with TRBD2. Germline CDR1 and CDR2: MNHEY and SVGEGT. V gave up 7 bases and J gave up 3 bases; unmatched junction bases: 16. The CDR3 covers 17 residues. CDR3 nucleotides: TGTGCCAGCACCCACGACAGGGTAGCGGGAGAGTTCTACGAGCAGTACTTC. Protein sequence: CASTHDRVAGEFYEQYF.

In its sample, this clonotype was seen many times. This chain links TRBV2 with TRBJ2-5; no definite D call. This CDR3 region has 12 residues. V was shortened by 6 bases and J by 5 bases, with 10 bases between the two germline ends. The V gene's germline CDR1 is SNHLY and CDR2 FYNNEI. CDR3 nucleotides: TGTGCCAGCAGAGGTTTCGGGGAGACCCAGTACTTC. This translates into CASRGFGETQYF.

This clonotype was counted only a few times. V and J are TRBV5-1 and TRBJ2-3, with TRBD2 matching 7 bases. V trimming: 4 bases; J trimming: 4 bases; junction bases outside the gene matches: 12. CDR1 SGHRS and CDR2 YFSETQ come from the germline V gene. This CDR3 is built from 16 residues. This chain's CDR3 is CASSPLSGTNADTQYF. The CDR3 DNA reads as TGCGCCAGCAGCCCCCTCAGCGGGACCAACGCAGATACGCAGTATTTT.

This clonotype was picked up many times. The genes are TRBV28 and TRBJ2-7; TRBD1 agrees at 10 bases. The V segment lost 8 bases and the J segment 4 bases; nucleotides outside the gene matches: 11. Germline V lookup: CDR1 MDHEN, CDR2 SYDVKM. This CDR3 spans 15 amino acids. The CDR3 reads CASSLGQGREYEQYF. DNA of the CDR3: TGTGCCAGCTCACTGGGACAGGGGAGGGAGTACGAGCAGTACTTC. Looking up the rest from reference TRBV28 and TRBJ2-7 gives the full variable domain: DVKVTQSSRYLVKRTGEKVFLECVQDMDHENMFWYRQDPGLGLRLIYFSYDVKMKEKGDIPEGYSVSREKKERFSLILESASTNQTSMYLCASSLGQGREYEQYFGPGTRLTVT.

This clonotype was observed a handful of times. The chain employs TRBV4-3 and TRBJ2-1; the match to TRBD2 covers 8 bases. CDR1 is LGHNA, CDR2 YSLEER, per germline. V shed 4 bases, J shed 5 bases, and the junction held 4 bases outside the gene matches. The CDR3 contains 14 residues. The CDR3 reads CASSLLADNNEQFF. CDR3 DNA sequence: TGCGCCAGCAGCCTACTAGCGGATAACAATGAGCAGTTCTTC.

The J gene is TRBJ2-5, the V gene TRBV5-1; 7 bases are shared with TRBD2. The CDR3 covers 13 residues. Germline V gene sequence: CDR1 SGHRS, CDR2 YFSETQ. After removal of 3 bases from V and 6 bases from J, the junction contained 5 bases not matched to a gene. CDR3 DNA sequence: TGCGCCAGCAGCTCTGAGCGGGAAAAGACCCAGTACTTC. It translates to CASSSEREKTQYF.

This clonotype came up many times. One junction end disagrees with the germline gene, perhaps due to a read error. The chain is built from TRBV7-7 and TRBJ2-1, with 7 nucleotides matching TRBD2. In germline, CDR1 is SSHAT, CDR2 FNYEAQ (reference sequence). This CDR3 spans 15 amino acids. CDR3 coding DNA: TGTGCTAGCAGCCTGTGGGCTAGCGGAACCAATGAGCAGTTCTTC. As protein: CASSLWASGTNEQFF.

This clonotype was detected many times. The chain recombines TRBV29-1 with TRBJ2-2; maybe TRBD2 (6 bases). Germline CDR1 reads SQVTM; CDR2 reads ANQGSEA. V lost 4 bases and J lost 6, with 6 bases in between. CDR3 length: 11 residues. The CDR3 bases are TGCAGCGTTGTAGCGGCCGGGGAGCTGTTTTTT. Its protein is CSVVAAGELFF.

There are many counts of this clonotype. The chain uses TRBV6-2 or TRBV6-3 and TRBJ2-7; TRBD2 matches 8 bases. The trim removed 6 bases at V and 0 bases at J, leaving 10 bases unmatched. CDR3 length: 16 amino acids. Germline CDR1 reads MNHEY; CDR2 reads SVGEGT. The DNA of the CDR3 is TGTGCCAGCAGCCAAGCCGGACTAGCAAACTCCTACGAGCAGTACTTC. The encoded protein is CASSQAGLANSYEQYF.

This clonotype was picked up many times. The genes are TRBV7-3 and TRBJ2-3, with D possibly called TRBD1 or TRBD2 (5 bases each). Germline V gene data show CDR1 as SGHTA and CDR2 as FQGTGA. V was pared by 5 bases and J by 3 bases, with 18 bases between. The CDR3 contains 16 residues. The DNA of the CDR3 is TGTGCCAGCAGCCAATCGGGTGGGGGAGCGACAGATACGCAGTATTTT. Its translation is CASSQSGGGATDTQYF.

This rearrangement joins TRBV7-9 to TRBJ2-2; no firm D call. Trimming removed 8 bases from V and 7 bases from J, with 26 bases in between. Germline V gene data show CDR1 as SEHNR and CDR2 as FQNEAQ (reference sequence). The CDR3 is 17 residues long. CDR3 sequence (DNA): TGTGCCAGCCCAGCTTGGGTCCCCCAAGTGCAGGTCGGGGAGCTGTTTTTT. It specifies CASPAWVPQVQVGELFF.

About this clonotype: A read error may explain this, as a much larger clone is one base away. The V call is TRBV9, the J call TRBJ1-1; possible D gene TRBD1, 6 bases. The germline CDR1 and CDR2 sequences are SGDLS and YYNGEE. The V end was cut by 3 bases, the J end by 4 bases, with 19 bases between. There are 16 residues in the CDR3. The CDR3 DNA reads as TGTGCCAGCAGCGCCGGGACAAGTGGGGTGGGCACTGAAGCTTTCTTT. Amino acids: CASSAGTSGVGTEAFF. Full variable domain (missing parts from reference TRBV9 and TRBJ1-1): DSGVTQTPKHLITATGQRVTLRCSPRSGDLSVYWYQQSLDQGLQFLIQYYNGEERAKGNILERFSAQQFPDLHSELNLSSLELGDSALYFCASSAGTSGVGTEAFFGQGTRLTVV.

Ten or more counts support this clonotype. The chain links TRBV9 to TRBJ2-5; 7 bases are shared with TRBD1. V shed 3 bases and J 1 base; nucleotides not matched to a gene: 3. The CDR3 has 14 amino acids. Germline CDR1 reads SGDLS; CDR2 reads YYNGEE. CDR3 region: CASSAGTAQETQYF. For the CDR3, the DNA is TGTGCCAGCAGCGCAGGGACAGCCCAAGAGACCCAGTACTTC. Variable domain in full (rest from reference TRBV9 and TRBJ2-5): DSGVTQTPKHLITATGQRVTLRCSPRSGDLSVYWYQQSLDQGLQFLIQYYNGEERAKGNILERFSAQQFPDLHSELNLSSLELGDSALYFCASSAGTAQETQYFGPGTRLLVL.

This clonotype was counted at least ten times. V usage is TRBV7-2 and J usage is TRBJ2-3; perhaps TRBD2 as D (7 bases). Germline values: CDR1 SGHTA, CDR2 FQGNSA. The V gene lost 1 base and the J gene lost 4 bases, with 15 bases spanning the gap. CDR3 length equals 16 residues. The CDR3 DNA is TGTGCCAGCAGCTTAGGGGAGGGGGGAACGGCAGATACGCAGTATTTT. This encodes CASSLGEGGTADTQYF.

This clonotype turned up a few times. V gene TRBV5-1 combines with J gene TRBJ2-7; 7 bases match TRBD1. CDR1 is SGHRS, CDR2 YFSETQ, per germline. This CDR3 has 15 amino acids. The junction had 7 bases not matched to a gene; V was cut back by 4 bases and J by 0 bases. DNA of the CDR3: TGCGCCAGCAGCCTTACCGGGACAGCCTCCTACGAGCAGTACTTC. Amino acid sequence: CASSLTGTASYEQYF.

At least ten counts were recorded for this clonotype. The CDR3 sequence is CASRGLAGVPSTDTQYF. CDR3 DNA sequence: TGTGCCAGCAGAGGACTAGCGGGAGTGCCTAGCACAGATACGCAGTATTTT. The V call is TRBV27, the J call TRBJ2-3, with 13 bases identical to TRBD2. The trim removed 6 bases at V and 0 bases at J, leaving 6 bases unmatched. Germline CDR1 and CDR2: MNHEY and SMNVEV (reference sequence). The CDR3 is 17 residues long.

Details on this clonotype: A much larger clone sits a single nucleotide away, making a read error possible. The chain couples TRBV28 to TRBJ2-5, with D perhaps matching TRBD1 or TRBD2 (6 bases each). The germline gives CDR1 MDHEN, CDR2 SYDVKM. This CDR3 comprises 12 residues. The CDR3 coding sequence is TGTGCCACCAGTGGGGGCGGGATGTCCCAGTACTTC. Its protein is CATSGGGMSQYF.

This clonotype was detected only a few times. The chain is built from TRBV5-1 and TRBJ2-5; TRBD1 matches at 8 bases. CDR3 length equals 15 residues. The germline CDR1 and CDR2 sequences are SGHRS and YFSETQ. With 3 bases clipped from V and 1 base from J, the junction kept 5 bases outside the gene matches. The CDR3 coding sequence is TGCGCCAGCAGCTACCGGACAGGGCGCCAAGAGACCCAGTACTTC. Its protein product is CASSYRTGRQETQYF. The full variable domain, with the rest looked up from reference TRBV5-1 and TRBJ2-5, is KAGVTQTPRYLIKTRGQQVTLSCSPISGHRSVSWYQQTPGQGLQFLFEYFSETQRNKGNFPGRFSGRQFSNSRSEMNVSTLELGDSALYLCASSYRTGRQETQYFGPGTRLLVL.